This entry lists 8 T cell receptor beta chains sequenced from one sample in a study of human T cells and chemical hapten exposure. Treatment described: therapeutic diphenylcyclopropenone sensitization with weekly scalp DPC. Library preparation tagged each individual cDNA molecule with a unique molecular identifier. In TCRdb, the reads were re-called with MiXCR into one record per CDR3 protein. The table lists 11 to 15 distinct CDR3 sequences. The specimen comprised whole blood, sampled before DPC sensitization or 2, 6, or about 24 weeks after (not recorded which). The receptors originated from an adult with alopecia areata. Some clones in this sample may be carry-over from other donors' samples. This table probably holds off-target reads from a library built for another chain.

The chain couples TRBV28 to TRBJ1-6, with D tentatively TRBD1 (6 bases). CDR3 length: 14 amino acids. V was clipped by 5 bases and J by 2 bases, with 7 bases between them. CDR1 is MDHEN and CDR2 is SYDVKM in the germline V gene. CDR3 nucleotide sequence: TGTGCCAGCAGTCGGACAGCCTATAATTCACCCCTCCACTTT. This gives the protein CASSRTAYNSPLHF.

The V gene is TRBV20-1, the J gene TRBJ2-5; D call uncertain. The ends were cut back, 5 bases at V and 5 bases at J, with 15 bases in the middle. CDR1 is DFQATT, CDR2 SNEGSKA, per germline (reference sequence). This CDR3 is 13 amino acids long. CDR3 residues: CSASIHGGETQYF. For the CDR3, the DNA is TGCAGTGCTTCCATACACGGTGGGGAGACCCAGTACTTC.

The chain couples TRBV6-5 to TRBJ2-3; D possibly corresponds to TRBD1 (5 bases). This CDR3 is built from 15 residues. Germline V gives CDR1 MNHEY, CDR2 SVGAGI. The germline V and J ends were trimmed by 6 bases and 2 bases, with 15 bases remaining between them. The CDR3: CASSAWGRSTDTQYF. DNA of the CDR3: TGTGCCAGCAGCGCCTGGGGCAGATCCACAGATACGCAGTATTTT.

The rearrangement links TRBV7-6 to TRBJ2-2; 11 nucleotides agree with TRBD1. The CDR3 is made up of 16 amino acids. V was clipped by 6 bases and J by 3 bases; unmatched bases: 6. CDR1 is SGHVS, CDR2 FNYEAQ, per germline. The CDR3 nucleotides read TGTGCCAGCAGGCGGGACAGGGGGAGCTACACCGGGGAGCTGTTTTTT. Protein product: CASRRDRGSYTGELFF.

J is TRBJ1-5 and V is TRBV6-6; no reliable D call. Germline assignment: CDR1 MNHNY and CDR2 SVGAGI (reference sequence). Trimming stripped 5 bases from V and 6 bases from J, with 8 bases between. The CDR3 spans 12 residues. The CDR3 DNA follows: TGTGCCAGCAGTATTGGGTCTCAGCCCCAGCATTTT. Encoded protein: CASSIGSQPQHF.

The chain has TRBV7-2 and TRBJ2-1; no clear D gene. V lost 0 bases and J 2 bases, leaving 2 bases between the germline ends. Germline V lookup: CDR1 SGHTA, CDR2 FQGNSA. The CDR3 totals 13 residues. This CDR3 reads CASSLAPYNEQFF. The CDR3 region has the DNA TGTGCCAGCAGCTTAGCGCCCTACAATGAGCAGTTCTTC.

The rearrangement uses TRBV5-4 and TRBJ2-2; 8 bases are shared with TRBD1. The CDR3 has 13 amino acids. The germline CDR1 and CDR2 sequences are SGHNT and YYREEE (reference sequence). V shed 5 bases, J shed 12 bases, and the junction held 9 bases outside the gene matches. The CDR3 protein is CASSSDRAFKLFF. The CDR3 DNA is TGTGCCAGCAGTTCGGACAGGGCCTTTAAGCTGTTTTTT.

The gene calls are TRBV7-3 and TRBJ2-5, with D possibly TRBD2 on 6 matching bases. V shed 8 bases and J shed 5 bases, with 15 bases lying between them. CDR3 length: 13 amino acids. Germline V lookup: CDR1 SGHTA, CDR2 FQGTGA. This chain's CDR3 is CASSLNGGETQYF. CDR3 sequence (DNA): TGTGCCAGCTCACTAAATGGAGGGGAGACCCAGTACTTC.